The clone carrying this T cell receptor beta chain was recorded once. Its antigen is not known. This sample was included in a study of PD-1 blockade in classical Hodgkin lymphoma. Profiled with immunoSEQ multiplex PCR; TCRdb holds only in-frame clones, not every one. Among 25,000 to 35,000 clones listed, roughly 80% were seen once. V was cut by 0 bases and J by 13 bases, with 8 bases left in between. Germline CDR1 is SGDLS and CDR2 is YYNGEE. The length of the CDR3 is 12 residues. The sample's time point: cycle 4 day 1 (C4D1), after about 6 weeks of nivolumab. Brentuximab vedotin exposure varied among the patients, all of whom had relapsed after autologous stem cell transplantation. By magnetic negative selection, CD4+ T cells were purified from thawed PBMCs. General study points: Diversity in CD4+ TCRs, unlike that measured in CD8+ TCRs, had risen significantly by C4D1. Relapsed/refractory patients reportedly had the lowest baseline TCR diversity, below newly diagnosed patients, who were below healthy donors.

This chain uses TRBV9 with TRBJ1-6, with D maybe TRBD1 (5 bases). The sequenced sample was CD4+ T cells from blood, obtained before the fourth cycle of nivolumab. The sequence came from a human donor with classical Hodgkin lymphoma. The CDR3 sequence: CASSVEGWPLHF. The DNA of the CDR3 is TGTGCCAGCAGCGTAGAGGGGTGGCCCCTCCACTTT.